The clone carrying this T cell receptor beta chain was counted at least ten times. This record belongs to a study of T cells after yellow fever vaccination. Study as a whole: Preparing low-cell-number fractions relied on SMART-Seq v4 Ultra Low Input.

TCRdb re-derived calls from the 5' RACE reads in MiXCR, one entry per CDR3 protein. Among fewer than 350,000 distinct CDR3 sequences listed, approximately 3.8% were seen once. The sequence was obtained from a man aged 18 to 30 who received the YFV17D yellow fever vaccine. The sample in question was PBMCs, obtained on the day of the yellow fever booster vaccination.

The CDR3 here is CASSGSGTGYNEQFF. CDR3 coding DNA: TGTGCCAGCAGCGGTTCCGGGACAGGCTACAATGAGCAGTTCTTC. The chain couples TRBV9 to TRBJ2-1; 8 bases agree with TRBD1. This CDR3 has 15 residues. The V gene's germline CDR1 is SGDLS and CDR2 YYNGEE. Germline trimming cut 3 bases from V and 3 bases from J; bases unmatched to any gene: 5.